The source of this TCR beta chain is a study of CD8 T cells in Susac syndrome. V lost 2 bases and J lost 10; bases outside the gene matches: 6. Germline V CDR1 and CDR2: SGHDT, YYEEEE. The CDR3 contains 13 residues. An amount of RNA that ranged from roughly 0.45 to 1 ug was reverse transcribed with random hexamers. The amplification used immunoSEQ multiplex PCR on TCR beta CDR3; it spanned 54 Vbeta and 13 Jbeta. TCRdb itself ran the immunoSEQ multiplex PCR reads through MiXCR, one entry per CDR3 protein. The sample includes under 200,000 distinct CDR3 sequences, around 94% of them seen just once. Both CD4+ and CD8+ T cells were negatively isolated, and TEMRA cells underwent FACS enrichment.

The chain couples TRBV5-6 to TRBJ2-4, with 7 nucleotides matching TRBD2. Specimen: CD4+ T cells from PBMCs. The TCR comes from a human donor in good health. In nucleotides, the CDR3 is TGTGCCAGCAGCTTTAATTTGGGGGGGATTCAGTACTTC. Translating it yields CASSFNLGGIQYF.